The 25 T cell receptor beta chains below all came from one sample that was sequenced in a study of PD-1 blockade in classical Hodgkin lymphoma. The time point is: cycle 4 day 1 (C4D1), after around six weeks of nivolumab. All the patients suffered relapse after autologous stem cell transplantation, and brentuximab vedotin exposure differed. Profiling relied on immunoSEQ multiplex PCR, and the TCRdb table lists in-frame clones only, not all of them. The table includes thousands of clones, 86% detected once. The sequences come from peripheral blood mononuclear cells (PBMCs), collected before the fourth cycle of nivolumab. The receptors originated from a human donor with classical Hodgkin lymphoma.

The chain joins TRBV7-9 to TRBJ1-1; perhaps TRBD1 as D (5 bases). Germline-derived CDR1 and CDR2 are SEHNR and FQNEAQ (reference sequence). V lost 3 bases, J lost 3 bases, and 11 bases lay in between. This CDR3 is built from 14 residues. CDR3 region: CASSFRASYTEAFF. In nucleotides, the CDR3 is TGTGCCAGCAGCTTCAGGGCATCCTACACTGAAGCTTTCTTT.

The rearrangement links TRBV18 to TRBJ1-2; possibly TRBD1 for D (6 bases). CDR3 length: 15 amino acids. Germline V gives CDR1 KGHSH, CDR2 LQKENI. V lost 3 bases and J 2 bases, leaving 13 bases between the germline ends. Here the CDR3 DNA reads TGTGCCAGCTCACCGGAGGTGGGGACAAACTATGGCTACACCTTC. Protein sequence: CASSPEVGTNYGYTF.

The V gene is TRBV7-9, the J gene TRBJ1-1; 9 bases map to TRBD1. The length of the CDR3 is 14 residues. From germline, CDR1 is SEHNR and CDR2 FQNEAQ (reference sequence). With V trimmed by 4 bases and J by 2 bases, 2 bases remained unmatched. The CDR3 region is CASSSDRGNTEAFF. CDR3 nucleotide sequence: TGTGCCAGCAGCTCGGACAGGGGAAACACTGAAGCTTTCTTT.

The chain uses TRBV11-2 and TRBJ2-7; 10 bases match TRBD2. Germline CDR1 SGHAT, CDR2 FQNNGV. V lost 5 bases and J lost 5; bases outside the gene matches: 6. CDR3 length equals 14 residues. CDR3 bases: TGTGCCAGCAGCCGGGCTAGCGGGAGTCACGAGCAGTACGTC. Its translation is CASSRASGSHEQYV.

CDR3 protein: CASSLSYNSPLHF. The CDR3, as DNA: TGTGCCAGCTCCCTCTCCTATAATTCACCCCTCCACTTT. V is TRBV18 and J is TRBJ1-6; no definite D call. The ends were cut back, 6 bases at V and 0 bases at J, with 3 bases in the middle. Germline values: CDR1 KGHSH, CDR2 LQKENI. CDR3 size: 13 residues. Full variable domain (outside the CDR3, taken from reference TRBV18 and TRBJ1-6): NAGVMQNPRHLVRRRGQEARLRCSPMKGHSHVYWYRQLPEEGLKFMVYLQKENIIDESGMPKERFSAEFPKEGPSILRIQQVVRGDSAAYFCASSLSYNSPLHFGNGTRLTVT.

The chain couples TRBV27 to TRBJ2-7; D is perhaps TRBD1 or TRBD2 (6 bases each). The CDR3 consists of 13 residues. Per germline, CDR1 MNHEY and CDR2 SMNVEV (reference sequence). Trimming left V 0 bases short and J 9 bases short, with 12 bases between. In DNA form, the CDR3 reads TGTGCCAGCAGTTTATCGCAGGGGAGGAGGCAGTACGTC. Translated: CASSLSQGRRQYV.

V and J are TRBV10-3 and TRBJ2-1; a possible D gene is TRBD2 (6 bases). Looked up from germline, CDR1 is ENHRY and CDR2 is SYGVKD. Trimming removed 6 bases at V and 7 bases at J, with 19 bases between. This CDR3 is built from 15 residues. The CDR3 DNA is TGTGCCATCAGGCCTACTAGCCTGAGCGCGAATGAGCAGTTCTTC. This gives the protein CAIRPTSLSANEQFF.

The chain links TRBV10-2 to TRBJ2-7; no reliable D call. This CDR3 has 15 amino acids. The germline V and J ends were trimmed by 2 bases and 3 bases, with 14 bases remaining between them. Germline V gives CDR1 WSHSY, CDR2 SAAADI. CDR3 sequence reads: CASSEVAGILYEQYV. DNA for the CDR3: TGCGCCAGCAGTGAGGTCGCCGGAATTCTCTACGAGCAGTACGTC.

In regard to this clone: The germline gene is not matched at one end of the junction; a read error may be the cause. The sample carries other DNA sequences with the same CDR3. The chain carries TRBV2 and TRBJ1-2; TRBD1 might be the D (5 bases). Germline assignment: CDR1 SNHLY and CDR2 FYNNEI. The CDR3 sequence is 13 residues long. This CDR3 reads CASSGRPREGYTF. In DNA, the CDR3 is TGTGCTAGCAGTGGCAGACCCAGGGAAGGCTACACCTTC.

The chain links TRBV4-1 to TRBJ1-2; 9 bases map to TRBD1. CDR3 length: 16 residues. Trimming at V came to 8 bases and at J to 4 bases, leaving 14 bases not matched to a gene. Germline lookup yields CDR1 MGHRA and CDR2 YSYEKL. CDR3 in amino acids: CASRLTSGTGSYGYTF. DNA of the CDR3: TGCGCCAGCCGACTCACCTCCGGGACAGGGAGCTATGGCTACACCTTC.

This clone showed up just a few times. The chain is built from TRBV15 and TRBJ1-1, with D perhaps matching TRBD1 (6 bases). CDR1 LNHNV and CDR2 YYDKDF come from the germline V gene (reference sequence). Trimming left V 3 bases short and J 5 bases short, with 16 bases between. The length of the CDR3 is 15 residues. This chain's CDR3 is CATSRVTGMGTEAFF. CDR3 DNA: TGTGCCACCAGCAGGGTCACAGGGATGGGGACTGAAGCTTTCTTT.

The chain employs TRBV25-1 and TRBJ2-3; D ambiguous. This CDR3 has 14 amino acids. Germline V CDR1 and CDR2: MGHDK, SYGVNS. Trimming removed 2 bases at V and 0 bases at J, with 6 bases between. The CDR3: CASSESPSTDTQYF. CDR3 DNA: TGTGCCAGCAGTGAAAGTCCTAGCACAGATACGCAGTATTTT.

The rearrangement joins TRBV19 to TRBJ1-5, with D uncertain. Trimming left V 3 bases short and J 7 bases short, with 13 bases between. The germline V gene has CDR1 LNHDA and CDR2 SQIVND (reference sequence). This CDR3 region has 14 residues. CDR3 sequence (DNA): TGTGCCAGTAGTATTTTCGGGTTCGGCCAGCCCCAGCATTTT. This gives the protein CASSIFGFGQPQHF.

The rearrangement joins TRBV18 to TRBJ1-3; 7 positions agree with TRBD1. Germline assignment: CDR1 KGHSH and CDR2 LQKENI. This CDR3 has 14 residues. V shed 4 bases and J 2 bases; nucleotides not matched to a gene: 2. The CDR3 is CASSLGQTGNTIYF. The CDR3, as DNA: TGTGCCAGCTCACTGGGACAGACTGGAAACACCATATATTTT.

The chain has TRBV7-2 and TRBJ2-3; 8 bases align to TRBD2. Germline V gives CDR1 SGHTA, CDR2 FQGNSA. The CDR3 spans 16 residues. The trim removed 5 bases at V and 1 base at J, leaving 8 bases unmatched. CDR3 loop: CASSPGLVKGTDTQYF. CDR3 coding DNA: TGTGCCAGCAGCCCGGGACTAGTAAAGGGCACAGATACGCAGTATTTT.

In this sample, this clone turned up a few times. This chain joins TRBV27 and TRBJ1-5; no definite D call. Germline assignment: CDR1 MNHEY and CDR2 SMNVEV (reference sequence). Trimming pared 0 bases from V and 4 bases from J, leaving 13 bases between. This CDR3 contains 16 residues. CDR3 DNA: TGTGCCAGCAGTTTATCTGCGGGCCCGGGGAATCAGCCCCAGCATTTT. Translated, it gives CASSLSAGPGNQPQHF.

This clone was counted once. The germline gene is not matched at one end of the junction; a read error may be the cause. J is TRBJ1-1 and V is TRBV20-1, with D unclear. The CDR3 runs 8 residues. The germline V gene encodes CDR1 DFQATT and CDR2 SNEGSKA (reference sequence). The CDR3 sequence: CSARGDGF. CDR3 in DNA: TGCAGTGCTAGAGGAGACGGATTT.

The rearrangement joins TRBV9 to TRBJ1-5, with D perhaps TRBD1 (6 bases). Per germline, CDR1 SGDLS and CDR2 YYNGEE. The CDR3 contains 15 residues. V lost 4 bases, J lost 3 bases, and 14 bases lay in between. The CDR3 DNA reads TGTGCCAGCAGCTTAACAGGGTGGGTCAATCAGCCCCAGCATTTT. This sequence encodes CASSLTGWVNQPQHF. The full variable domain, its missing parts supplied by reference TRBV9 and TRBJ1-5, is DSGVTQTPKHLITATGQRVTLRCSPRSGDLSVYWYQQSLDQGLQFLIQYYNGEERAKGNILERFSAQQFPDLHSELNLSSLELGDSALYFCASSLTGWVNQPQHFGDGTRLSIL.

The genes are TRBV19 and TRBJ2-3; TRBD2 matches at 9 bases. Per germline, CDR1 LNHDA and CDR2 SQIVND (reference sequence). After removal of 7 bases from V and 6 bases from J, the junction contained 8 bases not matched to a gene. The CDR3 consists of 14 residues. CDR3 sequence: CASMGAAGGDTQYF. The CDR3 DNA sequence: TGTGCCAGTATGGGCGCGGCGGGGGGGGATACGCAGTATTTT.

The gene calls are TRBV5-6 and TRBJ2-5, with a weak D call TRBD2 (5 bases). CDR3 size: 13 residues. With 4 bases removed from V and 2 bases from J, the gap between germline ends came to 9 bases. The germline CDR1 and CDR2 sequences are SGHDT and YYEEEE. The CDR3 DNA follows: TGTGCCAGCAGCCCCGGGATTCAAGAGACCCAGTACTTC. It codes for CASSPGIQETQYF.

The gene calls are TRBV5-4 and TRBJ2-1, with 10 bases fitting TRBD2. Unmatched junction bases numbered 4, after V lost 1 base and J lost 0 bases. This CDR3 contains 17 residues. Germline V lookup: CDR1 SGHNT, CDR2 YYREEE (reference sequence). For the CDR3, the DNA is TGTGCCAGCAGCTTGATCGCTAGCGGGAGCTCCTACAATGAGCAGTTCTTC. It is translated as CASSLIASGSSYNEQFF.

This chain joins TRBV10-3 and TRBJ1-2; unclear D gene. V was pared by 2 bases and J by 2 bases, with 9 bases between. This CDR3 is built from 14 residues. The V gene's germline CDR1 is ENHRY and CDR2 SYGVKD. Here the CDR3 reads CAISELNGNYGYTF. CDR3 sequence (DNA): TGTGCCATCAGTGAGCTTAACGGGAACTATGGCTACACCTTC.

The chain employs TRBV11-2 and TRBJ2-2; possible D gene TRBD1, 5 bases. V lost 0 bases to trimming and J lost 4 bases, with 9 bases between them. The germline V gene encodes CDR1 SGHAT and CDR2 FQNNGV. The CDR3 contains 15 residues. The CDR3 sequence: CASSLDRVVTGELFF. CDR3 DNA: TGTGCCAGCAGCTTAGACAGGGTAGTCACCGGGGAGCTGTTTTTT.

The chain combines TRBV5-1 with TRBJ2-5; TRBD2 agrees at 16 bases. The trim removed 4 bases at V and 5 bases at J, leaving 11 bases unmatched. Germline CDR1 and CDR2: SGHRS and YFSETQ. The CDR3 extends over 18 amino acids. The CDR3 region is CASSLTPGLAGGPETQYF. Written as DNA, the CDR3 is TGCGCCAGCAGCCTAACTCCGGGACTAGCGGGGGGGCCGGAGACCCAGTACTTC. The variable domain in full, with the rest retrieved from reference TRBV5-1 and TRBJ2-5, is KAGVTQTPRYLIKTRGQQVTLSCSPISGHRSVSWYQQTPGQGLQFLFEYFSETQRNKGNFPGRFSGRQFSNSRSEMNVSTLELGDSALYLCASSLTPGLAGGPETQYFGPGTRLLVL.

V and J are TRBV5-4 and TRBJ1-2; the D gene is possibly TRBD1 (6 bases). The length of the CDR3 is 16 residues. Trimming stripped 0 bases from V and 4 bases from J, with 16 bases between. In germline, CDR1 is SGHNT, CDR2 YYREEE (reference sequence). Here the CDR3 reads CASSLEGWGAVYGYTF. Written as DNA, the CDR3 is TGTGCCAGCAGCTTGGAGGGCTGGGGGGCGGTCTATGGCTACACCTTC. Together with reference TRBV5-4 and TRBJ1-2, the CDR3 gives the full variable domain: ETGVTQSPTHLIKTRGQQVTLRCSSQSGHNTVSWYQQALGQGPQFIFQYYREEENGRGNFPPRFSGLQFPNYSSELNVNALELDDSALYLCASSLEGWGAVYGYTFGSGTRLTVV.